This entry lists 19 T cell receptor beta chains sequenced from one sample in a study of cytomegalovirus exposure and HLA in healthy donors (dated by TCRdb to 2017 to 2019). The library was obtained by the immunoSEQ multiplex PCR assay. For the multiplex PCR, a mixture combining 60 forward primers for TCR Vbeta segments and 13 reverse primers for TCR Jbeta segments was used. TCRdb holds this immuneACCESS table with in-frame rearrangements only. Some clones are missing; in checked studies, unresolved V genes explain under half, and the rest has no known cause. The sample has some 150,000 clones on record, approximately 82% of them singletons. The ten biggest clones cover under 2% of the sample. Sequencing used PBMCs. These receptors were taken from a middle-aged woman in good health and CMV-seronegative.

The genes are TRBV28 and TRBJ2-7; weak D call: TRBD1 (6 bases). Germline V gene data show CDR1 as MDHEN and CDR2 as SYDVKM. The V gene lost 5 bases and the J gene lost 2 bases, with 22 bases spanning the gap. This CDR3 contains 17 residues. CDR3 DNA sequence: TGTGCCAGCAGTACCGCTCTGGGACACAGGAGGACCTACGAGCAGTACTTC. Its translation is CASSTALGHRRTYEQYF.

In this sample, this clone turned up once. The CDR3 loop is CASTPGGTWPEAFF. In DNA, the CDR3 is TGTGCCAGCACCCCGGGGGGAACATGGCCTGAAGCTTTCTTT. V and J are TRBV28 and TRBJ1-1; TRBD1 might be the D (5 bases). The CDR3 has 14 residues. Trimming removed 7 bases from V and 6 bases from J, with 18 bases in between. Germline CDR1 is MDHEN and CDR2 is SYDVKM.

The genes are TRBV9 and TRBJ1-3; 8 bases agree with TRBD1. J was trimmed by 2 bases and V by 0 bases; bases with no gene match: 4. Germline CDR1 is SGDLS and CDR2 is YYNGEE. There are 16 residues in the CDR3. The DNA for the CDR3 is TGTGCCAGCAGCGTAGAACAGGGGGTTACTGGAAACACCATATATTTT. Protein sequence: CASSVEQGVTGNTIYF.

This rearrangement joins TRBV18 to TRBJ1-1; D ambiguous. V shed 4 bases and J shed 5 bases, with 20 bases lying between them. CDR1 is KGHSH, CDR2 LQKENI, per germline. CDR3 length equals 16 residues. The CDR3 loop reads CASSHVEGPRGTEAFF. The CDR3 coding sequence is TGTGCCAGCTCACATGTCGAGGGTCCAAGAGGGACTGAAGCTTTCTTT.

This rearrangement joins TRBV11-3 to TRBJ2-4; TRBD1 might be the D (5 bases). The V end lost 4 bases, the J end lost 3 bases, and 13 bases lay between the germline ends. Germline CDR1 SGHNT, CDR2 YENEEA. The CDR3 has 15 amino acids. DNA for the CDR3: TGTGCCAGCAGCTCAGGACATGTTGGCAAAAACATTCAGTACTTC. Amino acids: CASSSGHVGKNIQYF. Drawing the rest from reference TRBV11-3 and TRBJ2-4, the complete variable domain is EAGVVQSPRYKIIEKKQPVAFWCNPISGHNTLYWYLQNLGQGPELLIRYENEEAVDDSQLPKDRFSAERLKGVDSTLKIQPAELGDSAVYLCASSSGHVGKNIQYFGAGTRLSVL.

The chain joins TRBV5-6 to TRBJ2-1; 12 nucleotides align to TRBD2. Germline V gene data show CDR1 as SGHDT and CDR2 as YYEEEE. The CDR3 sequence is 17 residues long. Losses at the gene ends were 0 bases for V and 0 bases for J; bases not matched to a gene: 1. CDR3 amino acids: CASSLALAGGSYNEQFF. Here the CDR3 DNA reads TGTGCCAGCAGCTTGGCACTAGCGGGGGGCTCCTACAATGAGCAGTTCTTC.

In regard to this clone: A read error may account for a junction end that differs from germline. This chain joins TRBV7-2 and TRBJ2-2; tentative D call: TRBD2 (6 bases). Germline V gene data show CDR1 as SGHTA and CDR2 as FQGNSA. There are 18 residues in the CDR3. CDR3 loop: CASSLARGVGSYTGELFF. CDR3 in DNA: TGTGCCAGCAGCCTAGCTAGAGGTGTCGGGAGTTACACCGGGGAGCTGTTTTTT.

V and J are TRBV27 and TRBJ2-7; 10 nucleotides align to TRBD2. Germline lookup yields CDR1 MNHEY and CDR2 SMNVEV (reference sequence). The CDR3 extends over 14 amino acids. Germline trimming cut 3 bases from V and 5 bases from J; bases unmatched to any gene: 4. The CDR3 protein is CASSFSTSGNEQYF. The CDR3, as DNA: TGTGCCAGCAGTTTTTCCACTAGCGGGAACGAGCAGTACTTC.

V gene TRBV27 combines with J gene TRBJ2-7, with 7 bases that match TRBD2. CDR1 and CDR2 (germline): MNHEY, SMNVEV (reference sequence). Losses at the gene ends were 8 bases for V and 0 bases for J; bases not matched to a gene: 10. The CDR3 spans 15 residues. The CDR3 DNA sequence: TGTGCCAGCCGAAAGCTCGGCGGGAGCTCCTACGAGCAGTACTTC. Translation: CASRKLGGSSYEQYF.

The chain carries TRBV10-3 and TRBJ1-2; D uncertain. CDR3 length: 13 residues. V dropped 0 bases and J dropped 5 bases, with 7 bases sitting between them. The V gene's germline CDR1 is ENHRY and CDR2 SYGVKD. The CDR3 bases are TGTGCCATCAGTGAGTCTGGCAGTTATGGCTACACCTTC. Amino acid sequence: CAISESGSYGYTF.

This chain connects TRBV27 to TRBJ1-2; maybe TRBD1 (5 bases). V lost 1 base, J lost 3 bases, and 9 bases lay in between. Per the germline V gene, CDR1 is MNHEY and CDR2 is SMNVEV (reference sequence). The CDR3 runs 14 residues. The CDR3 protein is CASSLFGRDYGYTF. For the CDR3, the DNA is TGTGCCAGCAGTTTATTTGGCAGGGACTATGGCTACACCTTC.

The gene calls are TRBV27 and TRBJ2-2, with TRBD1 matching over 10 bases. CDR1 and CDR2 (germline): MNHEY, SMNVEV (reference sequence). V lost 6 bases, J lost 4 bases, and 5 bases stayed unmatched. The CDR3 sequence is 15 residues long. The CDR3 DNA sequence: TGTGCCAGCAGAAAGACAGGGGGCAGCACCGGGGAGCTGTTTTTT. Protein product: CASRKTGGSTGELFF.

The chain links TRBV27 to TRBJ2-7, with D possibly being TRBD2 (6 bases). Germline values: CDR1 MNHEY, CDR2 SMNVEV (reference sequence). Trimming removed 3 bases from V and 6 bases from J, with 15 bases in between. The CDR3 totals 14 residues. CDR3: CASSFGGASSEQYF. CDR3 sequence (DNA): TGTGCCAGCAGTTTTGGAGGGGCCTCTTCCGAGCAGTACTTC.

This chain joins TRBV6-4 and TRBJ2-1; D is possibly TRBD2 (5 bases). The CDR3 has 17 residues. The V and J ends lost 2 bases and 7 bases respectively, with 21 bases between them. From germline, CDR1 is MRHNA and CDR2 SNTAGT. The CDR3 sequence: CASSDQPSRLLVNEQFF. In nucleotides, the CDR3 is TGTGCCAGCAGTGACCAGCCTAGCAGGCTGCTAGTGAATGAGCAGTTCTTC.

This chain connects TRBV27 to TRBJ1-5, with a possible D match to TRBD1 (5 bases). Trimming left V 11 bases short and J 1 base short, with 15 bases between. The CDR3 spans 14 residues. The germline V gene encodes CDR1 MNHEY and CDR2 SMNVEV (reference sequence). DNA of the CDR3: TGTGCCCTCATAGAGGGGAGGAGCAATCAGCCCCAGCATTTT. Protein product: CALIEGRSNQPQHF.

This chain joins TRBV5-1 and TRBJ1-4; D unclear. CDR1 and CDR2 from the germline V gene are SGHRS and YFSETQ. The CDR3 consists of 14 residues. V was trimmed by 4 bases and J by 8 bases, leaving 15 bases between them. The CDR3: CASSLGLSGEKLFF. CDR3 nucleotide sequence: TGCGCCAGCAGCCTTGGTCTTTCGGGGGAAAAACTGTTTTTT.

V and J are TRBV4-3 and TRBJ1-3; 7 nucleotides line up with TRBD1. CDR3 length: 18 residues. The J segment lost 3 bases and the V segment lost 0 bases, leaving 11 bases of the junction unmatched. The germline gives CDR1 LGHNA, CDR2 YSLEER. The DNA for the CDR3 is TGCGCCAGCAGCCAAGAAGCAGGTGGAGGGGGCTTTGGAAACACCATATATTTT. Its protein is CASSQEAGGGGFGNTIYF.

V and J are TRBV6-5 and TRBJ2-1; 8 bases agree with TRBD2. CDR3 size: 16 residues. Looked up from germline, CDR1 is MNHEY and CDR2 is SVGAGI. V shed 2 bases and J 2 bases; nucleotides not matched to a gene: 5. CDR3 bases: TGTGCCAGCAGTTACGGCGGACTAGCCACCTACAATGAGCAGTTCTTC. It specifies CASSYGGLATYNEQFF.

CDR3 in amino acids: CASSFLDRATYEQYF. Here the CDR3 DNA reads TGTGCCAGCAGTTTTCTGGACAGGGCAACCTACGAGCAGTACTTC. The chain uses TRBV2 and TRBJ2-5, with 8 bases fitting TRBD1. The DNA end favors TRBJ2-7, so the J call may be wrong. Germline loops: CDR1 SNHLY, CDR2 FYNNEI. This CDR3 comprises 15 residues.